This is a list of T cell receptor beta chains from one sample in a study of blood T cell repertoires in COVID-19. TCRdb's copy holds only in-frame clones and misses some; the assay was immunoSEQ multiplex PCR. The table shows around 37,000 clones, with roughly 80% occurring only once. The sample consisted of peripheral blood. The receptors come from a man between 60 and 70 years old with COVID-19, enrolled during active disease. Each CDR3 is given with its conserved first and last residue. D genes are given only for firm matches. Size is stated for part of the rows, as once, few or many counts, or as a class when the clone is expanded.

clone_size,d_call,j_call,v_call,cdr3_aa,cdr3_nt
once,TRBD1,TRBJ2-3,TRBV14,CASSVSPRTGGTDTQYF,TGTGCCAGCAGCGTCTCCCCCCGGACAGGCGGGACAGATACGCAGTATTTT
NA,NA,TRBJ1-2,TRBV6-5,CASSYSGRGNYGYTF,TGTGCCAGCAGTTACTCAGGCCGGGGAAACTATGGCTACACCTTC
NA,NA,TRBJ1-5,TRBV29-1,CSVELASNQPQHF,TGCAGCGTTGAGCTAGCGAGCAATCAGCCCCAGCATTTT
NA,TRBD1,TRBJ1-2,TRBV25-1,CASSEYSTGDSSGYTF,TGTGCCAGCAGTGAATATAGCACAGGGGACTCCTCCGGCTACACCTTC
NA,NA,TRBJ1-1,TRBV11-2,CASSLESAGKAFF,TGTGCCAGCAGCTTAGAATCCGCAGGGAAAGCTTTCTTT
NA,TRBD2,TRBJ2-2,TRBV28,CASSLTILAGDRTGELFF,TGTGCCAGCAGTTTAACGATCCTAGCGGGAGATCGGACCGGGGAGCTGTTTTTT
NA,NA,TRBJ2-1,TRBV6-5,CASSYSGVNEQFF,TGTGCCAGCAGTTACTCAGGGGTTAATGAGCAGTTCTTC
few,TRBD1,TRBJ2-3,TRBV5-5,CASTLGQGQYF,TGTGCCAGCACCCTCGGACAGGGGCAGTATTTT
NA,TRBD1,TRBJ1-2,TRBV19,CASSIAATGLRGYTF,TGTGCCAGTAGTATAGCCGCGACAGGGTTACGAGGCTACACCTTC
NA,TRBD2,TRBJ2-7,TRBV27,CASSRAGVRYEQYF,TGTGCCAGCAGTAGAGCGGGAGTTCGCTACGAGCAGTACTTC
NA,TRBD2,TRBJ2-1,TRBV2,CASREDPRGTSNEQFF,TGTGCCAGCAGGGAGGACCCCCGAGGGACTAGCAATGAGCAGTTCTTC
once,NA,TRBJ1-2,TRBV2,CASSQGRGLYGYTF,TGTGCCAGCAGTCAGGGTAGGGGCCTCTATGGCTACACCTTC
NA,NA,TRBJ1-2,TRBV19,CASSIVQPFGYGYTF,TGTGCCAGTAGTATAGTACAGCCCTTTGGCTATGGCTACACCTTC
NA,NA,TRBJ1-5,TRBV2,CASSGTSYSNQPQHF,TGTGCCAGCAGTGGGACATCCTATAGCAATCAGCCCCAGCATTTT
NA,NA,TRBJ1-4,TRBV30,CAWNRVTNEKLFF,TGTGCCTGGAACAGGGTAACTAATGAAAAACTGTTTTTT
NA,TRBD1,TRBJ1-1,TRBV5-1,CASSPEGQPLGAFF,TGCGCCAGCAGCCCTGAGGGACAGCCACTAGGGGCTTTCTTT
NA,TRBD1,TRBJ2-5,TRBV7-2,CASSPVGQGGTQYF,TGTGCCAGCAGCCCCGTGGGACAGGGAGGGACCCAGTACTTC
NA,NA,TRBJ1-6,TRBV5-1,CASSLARNSPLHF,TGCGCCAGCAGCTTGGCCAGGAATTCACCCCTCCACTTT
NA,NA,TRBJ2-5,TRBV5-6,CASSSHGRVETQYF,TGTGCCAGCAGCTCCCACGGTAGAGTTGAGACCCAGTACTTC
NA,TRBD1,TRBJ2-3,TRBV19,CASRDRGRADTQYF,TGTGCCAGTAGGGACAGGGGGCGGGCAGATACGCAGTATTTT
NA,TRBD1,TRBJ2-6,TRBV6-4,CASSITGDSSGANVLTF,TGTGCCAGCAGTATCACAGGGGATAGCTCTGGGGCCAACGTCCTGACTTTC
NA,NA,TRBJ1-1,TRBV7-2,CASSSQFAGREAFF,TGTGCCAGCAGCTCCCAATTCGCGGGGCGTGAAGCTTTCTTT
NA,NA,TRBJ1-1,TRBV19,CASTSIEVRSTEAFF,TGTGCCAGTACCTCTATTGAAGTTAGGAGCACTGAAGCTTTCTTT
NA,NA,TRBJ1-6,TRBV10-3,CAIRGGAQNSPLHF,TGTGCCATCAGGGGCGGGGCCCAAAATTCACCCCTCCACTTT
NA,NA,TRBJ2-7,TRBV3-1/TRBV3-2,CASSQGLVEQYF,TGTGCCAGCAGCCAAGGACTAGTCGAGCAGTACTTC
NA,NA,TRBJ1-1,TRBV4-3,CASSQEEGWAEAFF,TGCGCCAGCAGCCAAGAGGAGGGATGGGCTGAAGCTTTCTTT
NA,NA,TRBJ1-1,TRBV20-1,CSASRPVPGGTEAFF,TGCAGTGCTAGTCGCCCGGTTCCAGGTGGGACTGAAGCTTTCTTT
NA,TRBD1,TRBJ1-5,TRBV29-1,CSVATGLNQPQHF,TGCAGCGTTGCGACAGGGCTGAATCAGCCCCAGCATTTT
NA,NA,TRBJ1-1,TRBV6-5,CASSYPPKEAFF,TGTGCCAGCAGTTACCCCCCTAAAGAAGCTTTCTTT
NA,NA,TRBJ2-2,TRBV7-8,CASSPSGGGGTGELFF,TGTGCCAGCAGCCCTTCGGGGGGAGGGGGTACCGGGGAGCTGTTTTTT
NA,NA,TRBJ1-2,TRBV6-2/TRBV6-3,CASSYLGQRWGYTF,TGTGCCAGCAGTTACCTTGGACAGCGCTGGGGCTACACCTTC
NA,NA,TRBJ1-1,TRBV7-9,CASSFSGTNTEAFF,TGTGCCAGCAGCTTTTCAGGAACGAACACTGAAGCTTTCTTT
NA,TRBD1,TRBJ1-5,TRBV29-1,CSVGGTDPNQPQHF,TGCAGCGTTGGGGGGACAGACCCCAATCAGCCCCAGCATTTT
few,TRBD2,TRBJ2-3,TRBV28,CASSRLAGGLSTDTQYF,TGTGCCAGCAGCCGACTAGCGGGAGGACTAAGCACAGATACGCAGTATTTT
once,NA,TRBJ2-3,TRBV3-1/TRBV3-2,CASSRTPQYPTVQYF,TGTGCCAGCAGCCGGACTCCACAGTACCCGACGGTTCAGTATTTT
NA,TRBD1,TRBJ1-5,TRBV6-2/TRBV6-3,CASSRQTTGAGNQPQHF,TGTGCCAGCAGTCGCCAAACTACAGGGGCTGGCAATCAGCCCCAGCATTTT
NA,NA,TRBJ2-2,TRBV27,CASSLAGPRKISLNRGAVF,TGTGCCAGCAGTTTAGCCGGGCCTCGAAAGATCAGTCTAAACCGGGGAGCTGTTTTT
NA,NA,TRBJ2-5,TRBV28,CASSPRGAGKETQYF,TGTGCCAGCAGTCCCAGAGGGGCGGGAAAAGAGACCCAGTACTTC
NA,NA,TRBJ2-6,TRBV15,CATSRDQNSGANVLTF,TGTGCCACCAGCCGAGATCAGAACTCTGGGGCCAACGTCCTGACTTTC
NA,NA,TRBJ2-5,TRBV14,CASSQDTVQETQYF,TGTGCCAGCAGCCAAGATACAGTCCAAGAGACCCAGTACTTC
NA,NA,TRBJ1-6,TRBV6-6,CASSYKTGATNSPLHF,TGTGCCAGCAGTTACAAGACAGGCGCAACAAATTCACCCCTCCACTTT
few,NA,TRBJ1-2,TRBV10-3,CAISDQRAATF,TGTGCCATCAGTGATCAGCGGGCGGCCACCTTC
NA,NA,TRBJ1-1,TRBV11-2,CASSLETGLAEAFF,TGTGCCAGCAGCTTAGAAACAGGGTTGGCTGAAGCTTTCTTT
NA,TRBD1,TRBJ2-7,TRBV29-1,CSVGQGVDEQYF,TGCAGCGTAGGACAGGGGGTGGACGAGCAGTACTTC
NA,NA,TRBJ2-7,TRBV6-5,CAGSFDSYEQYF,TGTGCCGGGTCATTCGACAGCTACGAGCAGTACTTC
NA,NA,TRBJ1-1,TRBV5-1,CASSLTGLNTEAFF,TGCGCCAGCAGCTTGACAGGTTTGAACACTGAAGCTTTCTTT
NA,TRBD1,TRBJ1-1,TRBV19,CASSRWPGGNTEAFF,TGTGCCAGTAGTAGGTGGCCAGGGGGCAACACTGAAGCTTTCTTT
once,NA,TRBJ1-1,TRBV12-3/TRBV12-4,CASTAQGTTEAFF,TGTGCCAGCACGGCCCAGGGGACCACTGAAGCTTTCTTT
NA,TRBD1,TRBJ1-5,TRBV27,CASRPRQGGNQPQHF,TGTGCCAGCAGACCTCGACAGGGGGGTAATCAGCCCCAGCATTTT
NA,NA,TRBJ2-7,TRBV4-1,CASSQGLGLEQYF,TGCGCCAGCAGCCAGGGTCTGGGCCTCGAGCAGTACTTC
NA,NA,TRBJ1-2,TRBV28,CASSFGAGDYGYTF,TGTGCCAGCAGTTTCGGGGCGGGGGACTATGGCTACACCTTC
NA,NA,TRBJ2-2,TRBV5-5,CASSLQQNTGELFF,TGTGCCAGCAGCTTGCAACAGAACACCGGGGAGCTGTTTTTT
NA,NA,TRBJ2-1,TRBV6-4,CASSTGIGNEQFF,TGTGCCAGCAGTACAGGAATCGGCAATGAGCAGTTCTTC
NA,TRBD1,TRBJ1-5,TRBV19,CASSTPGQGTTYNQPQHF,TGTGCCAGTAGTACGCCGGGACAGGGGACTACGTACAATCAGCCCCAGCATTTT
NA,NA,TRBJ1-2,TRBV29-1,CSVRVEAYGYTF,TGCAGCGTTCGGGTGGAAGCCTATGGCTACACCTTC
NA,NA,TRBJ1-2,TRBV18,CASSPINGPDGYTF,TGTGCCAGCTCACCAATAAACGGTCCGGATGGCTACACCTTC
NA,NA,TRBJ2-7,TRBV12-5,CASGLSAQLSTGQYF,TGTGCTAGTGGTTTGAGTGCCCAGCTATCTACGGGGCAGTACTTC
NA,TRBD2,TRBJ2-1,TRBV6-4,CASSTQGLAGHNEQFF,TGTGCCAGCAGTACACAAGGACTAGCGGGTCACAATGAGCAGTTCTTC